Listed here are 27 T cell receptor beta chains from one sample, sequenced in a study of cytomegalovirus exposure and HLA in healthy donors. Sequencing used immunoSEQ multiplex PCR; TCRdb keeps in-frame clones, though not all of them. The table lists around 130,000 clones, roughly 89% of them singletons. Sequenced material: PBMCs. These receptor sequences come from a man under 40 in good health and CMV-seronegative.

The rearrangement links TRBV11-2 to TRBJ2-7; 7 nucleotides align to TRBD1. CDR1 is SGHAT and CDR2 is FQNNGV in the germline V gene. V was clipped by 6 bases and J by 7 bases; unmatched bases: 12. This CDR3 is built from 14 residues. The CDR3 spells CASSPGTAMEEQYF. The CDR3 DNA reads TGTGCCAGCAGTCCGGGGACAGCCATGGAGGAGCAGTACTTC.

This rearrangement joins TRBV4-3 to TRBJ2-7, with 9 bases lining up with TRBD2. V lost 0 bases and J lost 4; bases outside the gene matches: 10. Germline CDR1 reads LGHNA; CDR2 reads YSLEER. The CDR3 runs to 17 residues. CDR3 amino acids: CASSQDHGGGAWYEQYF. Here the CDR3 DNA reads TGCGCCAGCAGCCAAGATCATGGCGGGGGGGCTTGGTACGAGCAGTACTTC.

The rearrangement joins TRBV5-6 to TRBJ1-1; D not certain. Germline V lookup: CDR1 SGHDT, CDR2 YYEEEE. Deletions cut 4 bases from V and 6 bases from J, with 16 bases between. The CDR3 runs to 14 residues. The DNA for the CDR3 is TGTGCCAGCAGCATATACCCGGTTGAACCTGAAGCTTTCTTT. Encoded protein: CASSIYPVEPEAFF.

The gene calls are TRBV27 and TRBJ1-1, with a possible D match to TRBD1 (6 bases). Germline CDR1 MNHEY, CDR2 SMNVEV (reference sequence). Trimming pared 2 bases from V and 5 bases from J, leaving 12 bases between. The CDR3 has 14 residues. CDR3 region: CASSLGGAGTEAFF. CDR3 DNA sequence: TGTGCCAGCAGTTTAGGGGGGGCAGGGACTGAAGCTTTCTTT.

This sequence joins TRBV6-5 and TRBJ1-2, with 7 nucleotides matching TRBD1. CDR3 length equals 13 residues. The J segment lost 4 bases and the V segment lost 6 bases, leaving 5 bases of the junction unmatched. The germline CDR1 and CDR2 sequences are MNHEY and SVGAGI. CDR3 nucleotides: TGTGCCAGCAGGCCGACAGGGCTCTATGGCTACACCTTC. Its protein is CASRPTGLYGYTF.

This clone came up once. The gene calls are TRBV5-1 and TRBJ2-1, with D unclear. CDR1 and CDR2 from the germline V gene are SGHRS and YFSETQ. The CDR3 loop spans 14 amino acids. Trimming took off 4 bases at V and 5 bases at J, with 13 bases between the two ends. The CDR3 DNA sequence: TGCGCCAGCAGCCCCCGAGACATCAACAATGAGCAGTTCTTC. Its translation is CASSPRDINNEQFF.

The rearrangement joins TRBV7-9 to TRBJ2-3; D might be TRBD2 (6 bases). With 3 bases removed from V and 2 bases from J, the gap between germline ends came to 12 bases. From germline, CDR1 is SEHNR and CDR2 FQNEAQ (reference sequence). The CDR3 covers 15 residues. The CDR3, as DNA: TGTGCCAGCAGCTTCGAGACTAGATACACAGATACGCAGTATTTT. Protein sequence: CASSFETRYTDTQYF.

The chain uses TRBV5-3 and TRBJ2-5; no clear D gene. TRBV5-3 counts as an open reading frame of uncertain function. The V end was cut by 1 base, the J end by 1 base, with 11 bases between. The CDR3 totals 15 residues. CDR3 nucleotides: TGTGCCAGAAGCTTGTTGACCAGGATCCAAGAGACCCAGTACTTC. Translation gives CARSLLTRIQETQYF.

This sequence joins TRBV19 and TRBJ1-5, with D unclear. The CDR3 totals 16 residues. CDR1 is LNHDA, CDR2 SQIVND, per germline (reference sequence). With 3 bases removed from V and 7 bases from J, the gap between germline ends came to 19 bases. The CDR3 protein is CASSMGGGRISQPQHF. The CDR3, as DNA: TGTGCCAGTAGTATGGGAGGCGGCAGGATCTCCCAGCCCCAGCATTTT.

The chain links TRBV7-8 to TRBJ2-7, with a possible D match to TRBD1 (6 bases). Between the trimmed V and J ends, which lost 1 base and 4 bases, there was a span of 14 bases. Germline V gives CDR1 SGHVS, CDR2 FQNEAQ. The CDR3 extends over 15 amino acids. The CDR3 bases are TGTGCCAGCAGCTTAGAAACCACAGGGATTTACGAGCAGTACTTC. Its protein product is CASSLETTGIYEQYF.

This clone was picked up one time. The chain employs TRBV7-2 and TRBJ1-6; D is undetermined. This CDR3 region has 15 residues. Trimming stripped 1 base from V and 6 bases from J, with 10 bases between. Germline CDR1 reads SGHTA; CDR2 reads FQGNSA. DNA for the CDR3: TGTGCCAGCAGCTTAGAAGGAGTCCTTAATTCACCCCTCCACTTT. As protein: CASSLEGVLNSPLHF.

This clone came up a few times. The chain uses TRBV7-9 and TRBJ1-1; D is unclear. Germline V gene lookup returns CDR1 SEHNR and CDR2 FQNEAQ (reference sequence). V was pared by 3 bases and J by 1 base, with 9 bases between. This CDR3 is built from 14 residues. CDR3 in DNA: TGTGCCAGCAGCTTGCGCCCTCAGAACACTGAAGCTTTCTTT. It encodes CASSLRPQNTEAFF.

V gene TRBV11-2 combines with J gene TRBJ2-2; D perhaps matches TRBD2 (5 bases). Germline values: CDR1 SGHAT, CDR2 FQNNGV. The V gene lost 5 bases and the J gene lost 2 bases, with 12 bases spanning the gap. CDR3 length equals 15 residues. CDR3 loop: CASSPMRVNTGELFF. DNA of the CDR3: TGTGCCAGCAGCCCCATGAGGGTTAACACCGGGGAGCTGTTTTTT.

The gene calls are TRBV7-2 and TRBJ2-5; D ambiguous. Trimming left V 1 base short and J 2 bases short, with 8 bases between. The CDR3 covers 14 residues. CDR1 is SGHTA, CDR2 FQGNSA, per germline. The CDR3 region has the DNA TGTGCCAGCAGCTTAGGAATGAGGCAAGAGACCCAGTACTTC. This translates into CASSLGMRQETQYF.

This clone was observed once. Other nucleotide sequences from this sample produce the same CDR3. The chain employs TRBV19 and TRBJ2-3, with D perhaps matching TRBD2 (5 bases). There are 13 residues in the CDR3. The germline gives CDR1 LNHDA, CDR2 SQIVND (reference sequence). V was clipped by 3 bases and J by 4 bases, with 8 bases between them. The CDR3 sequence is CASSIGLADTQYF. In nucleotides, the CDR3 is TGTGCCAGTAGTATCGGACTCGCAGATACGCAGTATTTT.

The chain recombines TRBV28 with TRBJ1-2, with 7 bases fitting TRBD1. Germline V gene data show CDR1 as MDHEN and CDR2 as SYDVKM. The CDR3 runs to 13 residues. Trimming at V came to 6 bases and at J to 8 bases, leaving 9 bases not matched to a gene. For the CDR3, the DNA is TGTGCCAGCAGGATGACAGGGCAAAGGGGCTACACCTTC. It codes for CASRMTGQRGYTF.

Here the CDR3 reads CASSSGQGPGEQYF. The CDR3 region has the DNA TGTGCCAGCAGCTCGGGACAGGGACCGGGCGAGCAGTACTTC. V gene TRBV28 combines with J gene TRBJ2-7; 9 nucleotides match TRBD1. The J segment lost 6 bases and the V segment lost 6 bases, leaving 9 bases of the junction unmatched. The CDR3 totals 14 residues. CDR1 is MDHEN and CDR2 is SYDVKM in the germline V gene.

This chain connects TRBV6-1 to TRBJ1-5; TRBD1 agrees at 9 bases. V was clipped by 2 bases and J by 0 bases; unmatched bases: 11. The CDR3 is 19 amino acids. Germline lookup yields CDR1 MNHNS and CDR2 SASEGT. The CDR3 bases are TGTGCCAGCAGTGAATGGGAGGGACAGGGCTATTATAGCAATCAGCCCCAGCATTTT. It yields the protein CASSEWEGQGYYSNQPQHF.

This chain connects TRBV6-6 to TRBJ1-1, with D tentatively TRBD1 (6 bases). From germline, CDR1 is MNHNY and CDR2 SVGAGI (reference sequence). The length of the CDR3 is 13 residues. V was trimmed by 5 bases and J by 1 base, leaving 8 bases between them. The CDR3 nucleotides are TGTGCCAGCAGTCCGACAGGGAACACTGAAGCTTTCTTT. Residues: CASSPTGNTEAFF.

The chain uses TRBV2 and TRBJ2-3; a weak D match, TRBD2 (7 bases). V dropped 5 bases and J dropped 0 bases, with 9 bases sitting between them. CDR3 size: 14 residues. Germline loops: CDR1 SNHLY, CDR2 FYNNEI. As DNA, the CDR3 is TGTGCCAGCAGTAGGGGGGGAAGCACAGATACGCAGTATTTT. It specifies CASSRGGSTDTQYF. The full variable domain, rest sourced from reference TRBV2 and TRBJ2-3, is EPEVTQTPSHQVTQMGQEVILRCVPISNHLYFYWYRQILGQKVEFLVSFYNNEISEKSEIFDDQFSVERPDGSNFTLKIRSTKLEDSAMYFCASSRGGSTDTQYFGPGTRLTVL.

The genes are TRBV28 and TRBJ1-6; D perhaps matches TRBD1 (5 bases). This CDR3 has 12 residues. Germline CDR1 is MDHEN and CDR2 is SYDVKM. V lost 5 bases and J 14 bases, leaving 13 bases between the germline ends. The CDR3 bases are TGTGCCAGCAGTCCCTACAGGCTGGCCCTCCACTTT. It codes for CASSPYRLALHF.

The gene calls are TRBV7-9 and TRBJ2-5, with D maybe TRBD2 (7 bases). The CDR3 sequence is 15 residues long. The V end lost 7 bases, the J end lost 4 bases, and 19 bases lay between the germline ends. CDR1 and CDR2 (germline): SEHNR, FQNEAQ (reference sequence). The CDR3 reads CASTVAGAGAETQYF. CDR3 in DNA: TGTGCCAGCACAGTCGCGGGGGCCGGGGCAGAGACCCAGTACTTC. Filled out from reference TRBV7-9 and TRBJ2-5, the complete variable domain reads DTGVSQNPRHKITKRGQNVTFRCDPISEHNRLYWYRQTLGQGPEFLTYFQNEAQLEKSRLLSDRFSAERPKGSFSTLEIQRTEQGDSAMYLCASTVAGAGAETQYFGPGTRLLVL.

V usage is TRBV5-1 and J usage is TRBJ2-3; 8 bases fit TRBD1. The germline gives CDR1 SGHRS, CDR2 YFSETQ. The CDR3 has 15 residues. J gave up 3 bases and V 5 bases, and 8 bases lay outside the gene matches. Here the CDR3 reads CASSSPTGATDTQYF. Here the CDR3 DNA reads TGCGCCAGCAGTTCCCCGACAGGGGCAACAGATACGCAGTATTTT.

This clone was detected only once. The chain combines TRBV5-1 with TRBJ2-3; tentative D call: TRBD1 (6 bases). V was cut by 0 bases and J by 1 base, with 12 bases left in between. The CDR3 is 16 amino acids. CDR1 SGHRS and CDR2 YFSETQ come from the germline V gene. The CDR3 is CASSLARGGGTDTQYF. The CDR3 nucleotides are TGCGCCAGCAGCTTGGCCAGGGGTGGGGGCACAGATACGCAGTATTTT.

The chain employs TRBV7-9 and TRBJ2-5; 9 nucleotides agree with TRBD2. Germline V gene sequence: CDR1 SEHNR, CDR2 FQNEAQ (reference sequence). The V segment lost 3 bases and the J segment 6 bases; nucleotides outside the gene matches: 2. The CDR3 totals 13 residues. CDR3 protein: CASSLGLAKTQYF. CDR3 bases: TGTGCCAGCAGCTTGGGACTAGCAAAGACCCAGTACTTC.

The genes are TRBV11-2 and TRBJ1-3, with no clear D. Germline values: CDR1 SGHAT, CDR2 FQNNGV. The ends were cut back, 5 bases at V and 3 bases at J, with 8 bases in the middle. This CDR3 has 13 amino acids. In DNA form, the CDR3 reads TGTGCCAGCAGCCTTTCGGGTGGAAACACCATATATTTT. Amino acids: CASSLSGGNTIYF. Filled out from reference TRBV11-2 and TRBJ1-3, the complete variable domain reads EAGVAQSPRYKIIEKRQSVAFWCNPISGHATLYWYQQILGQGPKLLIQFQNNGVVDDSQLPKDRFSAERLKGVDSTLKIQPAKLEDSAVYLCASSLSGGNTIYFGEGSWLTVV.

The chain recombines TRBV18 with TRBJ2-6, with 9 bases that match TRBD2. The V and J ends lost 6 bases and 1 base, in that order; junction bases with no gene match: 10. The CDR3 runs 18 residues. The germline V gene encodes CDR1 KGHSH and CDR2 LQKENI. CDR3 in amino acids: CASSSGAGGLSGANVLTF. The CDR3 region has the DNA TGTGCCAGCTCGTCGGGAGCGGGGGGCCTATCTGGGGCCAACGTCCTGACTTTC.